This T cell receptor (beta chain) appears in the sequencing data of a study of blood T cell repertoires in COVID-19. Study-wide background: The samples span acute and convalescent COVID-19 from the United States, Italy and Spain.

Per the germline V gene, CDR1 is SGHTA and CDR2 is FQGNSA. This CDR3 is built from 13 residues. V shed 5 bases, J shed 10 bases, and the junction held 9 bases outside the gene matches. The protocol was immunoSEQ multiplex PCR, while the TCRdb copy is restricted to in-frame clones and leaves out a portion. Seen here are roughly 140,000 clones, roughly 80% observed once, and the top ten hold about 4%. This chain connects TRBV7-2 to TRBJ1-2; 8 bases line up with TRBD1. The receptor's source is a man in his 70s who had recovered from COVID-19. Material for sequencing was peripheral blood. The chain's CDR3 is CASSPPDREDYTF. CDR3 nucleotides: TGTGCCAGCAGCCCTCCGGACAGGGAAGACTACACCTTC.